The sample holds one count of the clone carrying this T cell receptor beta chain. Antigen: not known. This entry comes from a study of T cell repertoires in cytomegalovirus infection. Across the study: Epitope selection comprised recently identified HLA-C-restricted CMV epitopes and well-studied HLA-B-restricted CMV epitopes. Public TCR beta signatures were indicative of both CMV infection and a matching HLA type. Findings and limits, study-wide: There were carriers of CMV plus the relevant HLA, and cumulative public TCR beta family frequency identified them. Within the response measured ex vivo, HLA-C-restricted CMV-specific TCR beta clonotypes were dominant.

The CDR3 extends over 16 amino acids. V was trimmed by 0 bases and J by 2 bases, leaving 12 bases between them. Germline-derived CDR1 and CDR2 are MNHNY and SVGAGI (reference sequence). TCRdb re-derived calls from the reads in MiXCR, one entry per CDR3 protein. The repertoire holds some 350,000 distinct CDR3 sequences, with about 28% as singletons. The chain joins TRBV6-6 to TRBJ2-3, with D tentatively TRBD1 (6 bases). This specimen was cultured PBMCs, taken from culture after CMV antigen stimulation. The source of this sequence is a human donor in good health (CMV status not recorded). Some clones in this sample may be carry-over from other donors' samples. CDR3 in DNA: TGTGCCAGCAGTTACTCGGCAGGGGCCACCACAGATACGCAGTATTTT. It codes for CASSYSAGATTDTQYF.